One sample yielded the 7 T cell receptor beta chains listed below, sequenced in a study of human T cells and chemical hapten exposure. TCRdb processed the RACE reads anew with MiXCR; each CDR3 protein has one entry. The data contain 240,000 or so distinct CDR3 sequences, 7.5% to 10% of them singletons. Documented time point: pre-sensitization, week 0. Noted treatment: therapeutic diphenylcyclopropenone sensitization with weekly scalp DPC. The starting material was whole blood, obtained in connection with sensitization to the hapten diphenylcyclopropenone (DPC). All receptors come from a woman aged 40 to 50 with alopecia areata. Some clones in this sample may be carry-over from other donors' samples.

This clonotype was observed at least ten times. The rearrangement uses TRBV2 and TRBJ1-5, with 7 bases aligning to TRBD1. With V trimmed by 5 bases and J by 11 bases, 12 bases remained unmatched. This CDR3 has 14 amino acids. From germline, CDR1 is SNHLY and CDR2 FYNNEI. The CDR3 sequence: CASSYSTGSGSQHF. CDR3 nucleotide sequence: TGTGCCAGCAGTTACTCGACAGGGAGTGGGTCCCAGCATTTT.

This chain links TRBV9 with TRBJ2-2, with D hard to call. Germline values: CDR1 SGDLS, CDR2 YYNGEE. The CDR3 has 16 amino acids. With 0 bases removed from V and 4 bases from J, the gap between germline ends came to 13 bases. The CDR3 coding sequence is TGTGCCAGCAGCGTAGAAATCATTGCAGGCACCGGGGAGCTGTTTTTT. As protein: CASSVEIIAGTGELFF. The complete variable domain, with remaining parts taken from reference TRBV9 and TRBJ2-2, reads DSGVTQTPKHLITATGQRVTLRCSPRSGDLSVYWYQQSLDQGLQFLIQYYNGEERAKGNILERFSAQQFPDLHSELNLSSLELGDSALYFCASSVEIIAGTGELFFGEGSRLTVL.

This clonotype came up many times. The genes are TRBV4-3 and TRBJ2-4; D is perhaps TRBD2 (5 bases). Trimming pared 0 bases from V and 8 bases from J, leaving 8 bases between. The CDR3 loop spans 13 amino acids. CDR1 and CDR2 from the germline V gene are LGHNA and YSLEER. CDR3 sequence (DNA): TGCGCCAGCAGCCAAGATACCGGGGACATTCAGTACTTC. It encodes CASSQDTGDIQYF.

This rearrangement joins TRBV28 to TRBJ2-7, with 7 bases fitting TRBD1. V was pared by 8 bases and J by 6 bases, with 19 bases of the junction left unmatched. The CDR3 spans 16 residues. The germline CDR1 and CDR2 sequences are MDHEN and SYDVKM. CDR3 coding DNA: TGTGCCAGCGCGCCGACAGGGTGGGTCGGTGTTGTCGAGCAGTACTTC. The encoded protein is CASAPTGWVGVVEQYF.

This clonotype came up a few times. This chain connects TRBV7-6 to TRBJ1-1; no reliable D call. V gave up 0 bases and J gave up 8 bases, with 10 bases separating them. This CDR3 spans 13 amino acids. Germline V CDR1 and CDR2: SGHVS, FNYEAQ. The CDR3 protein is CASSLASQGEAFF. CDR3 coding DNA: TGTGCCAGCAGCTTAGCCTCCCAAGGAGAAGCTTTCTTT.

In its sample, this clonotype was seen many times. The rearrangement links TRBV29-1 to TRBJ1-2; 9 nucleotides line up with TRBD1. CDR3 length: 15 amino acids. Germline V CDR1 and CDR2: SQVTM, ANQGSEA. Trimming at V came to 7 bases and at J to 4 bases, leaving 13 bases not matched to a gene. DNA of the CDR3: TGCAGCGCCCGAAAGGGACAGGGAAGAGCCTATGGCTACACCTTC. Its translation: CSARKGQGRAYGYTF.

V is TRBV28 and J is TRBJ1-1; 8 bases are a match to TRBD1. This CDR3 comprises 13 residues. The V segment lost 8 bases and the J segment 1 base; nucleotides outside the gene matches: 3. CDR1 is MDHEN and CDR2 is SYDVKM in the germline V gene. The CDR3 here is CASYGTGNTEAFF. Here the CDR3 DNA reads TGTGCCAGCTATGGGACAGGGAACACTGAAGCTTTCTTT.